The rows below give T cell receptor beta chains drawn from one sample of a study of blood T cell repertoires in COVID-19. Profiling relied on immunoSEQ multiplex PCR, and the TCRdb table lists in-frame clones only, not all of them. The data contain 100,000 to 150,000 clones, 86% of them singletons. Sequencing was carried out using peripheral blood. These receptor sequences come from a human donor in a cohort sampled during active COVID-19. The CDR3 runs from the conserved cysteine through the conserved F or W. Each record gives: CDR3 DNA, CDR3 protein, clone size, D gene, J gene, V gene. D genes are given only for firm matches. The size of a clone is reported for some rows only, either as once, few or many, or as a class for expanded clones.

TGTGCCAGCTCACCGTCCCGGGACAGGGGCTACACCTTC CASSPSRDRGYTF NA TRBD1 TRBJ1-2 TRBV18
TGTGCCAGCAGTTTTCGAGGGCGGCGAGAGACCCAGTACTTC CASSFRGRRETQYF NA NA TRBJ2-5 TRBV27
TGTGCCAGCTCCGGGGGTGTGAATCAGCCCCAGCATTTT CASSGGVNQPQHF NA NA TRBJ1-5 TRBV18
TGTGCCAGCACTGAGGCAGGGAGCAATCAGCCCCAGCATTTT CASTEAGSNQPQHF NA NA TRBJ1-5 TRBV25-1
TGTGCCAGCAGCCGAGGACAGGGGGCGGAAAACATTCAGTACTTC CASSRGQGAENIQYF NA TRBD1 TRBJ2-4 TRBV6-6
TGTGCCAGCAGCGCCGGAGGGGGAGGGCTGGATGAGCAGTTCTTC CASSAGGGGLDEQFF few NA TRBJ2-1 TRBV9
TGTGCCAGCAGCACAAGAAGGGGGCTTGTAGCCGGGGAGCTGTTTTTT CASSTRRGLVAGELFF NA TRBD1 TRBJ2-2 TRBV7-2
TGTGCCAGCAGCTTAGCGCTCGACACCGGGGAGCTGTTTTTT CASSLALDTGELFF few NA TRBJ2-2 TRBV7-3
TGTGCCAGCAGCACTCCCGGGAGTAGGTACAATGAGCAGTTCTTC CASSTPGSRYNEQFF NA NA TRBJ2-1 TRBV11-2
TGTGCCAGTAGTATAGTCTGGCTATCCGGGGGTGAGCAGTTCTTC CASSIVWLSGGEQFF once NA TRBJ2-1 TRBV19
TGTGCCTGGGCCCCAGGGGGGCCGTACCAAGAGACCCAGTACTTC CAWAPGGPYQETQYF NA NA TRBJ2-5 TRBV30
TGCAGCGCGCAAGGGACTTCTGCGAACACTGAAGCTTTCTTT CSAQGTSANTEAFF NA NA TRBJ1-1 TRBV29-1
TGTGCCAGCTCACCACAGGGGGCATATAGCAATCAGCCCCAGCATTTT CASSPQGAYSNQPQHF NA TRBD1 TRBJ1-5 TRBV18
TGCAGCGTTGGCGATCCCGGGAGGGTCGCCTACGAGCAGTACTTC CSVGDPGRVAYEQYF once TRBD2 TRBJ2-7 TRBV29-1
TGCGCCAGATCGGGTCAGCCCCAGCATTTT CARSGQPQHF NA NA TRBJ1-5 TRBV10-1
TGTGCCAGCAGTTACAAGGACAGCCCCTACAATGAGCAGTTCTTC CASSYKDSPYNEQFF NA NA TRBJ2-1 TRBV6-5
TGTGCCAGCAGTTTAGGGGGGGATAATCAGCCCCAGCATTTT CASSLGGDNQPQHF NA NA TRBJ1-5 TRBV27
TGTGCCAGCAGCCTCGACAGGTACCAAGAGACCCAGTACTTC CASSLDRYQETQYF NA NA TRBJ2-5 TRBV3-1/TRBV3-2
TGTGCCAGTAGTATGCACAGGGCATGGGATGAGCAGTACTTC CASSMHRAWDEQYF NA NA TRBJ2-7 TRBV19
TGTGCCAGCAGCCACGGGAGCCTAGTCTACAATGAGCAGTTCTTC CASSHGSLVYNEQFF NA NA TRBJ2-1 TRBV7-2
TGTGCCAGCAGGCTAAAACGGGCTAGCGGAACCTACGAGCAGTACTTC CASRLKRASGTYEQYF NA TRBD2 TRBJ2-7 TRBV6-6
TGTGCCAGCAGAAAATACGGTGCAGATACGCAGTATTTT CASRKYGADTQYF NA NA TRBJ2-3 TRBV2
TGTGCCAGCAGTTTAGGAGACAGGGCCTACGAGCAGTACTTC CASSLGDRAYEQYF NA TRBD1 TRBJ2-7 TRBV28
TGTGCCAGCAGTTTACTATCCCTATGGACTAGCGGGAGAGTTACAGATACGCAGTATTTT CASSLLSLWTSGRVTDTQYF NA TRBD2 TRBJ2-3 TRBV27
TGTGCCAGCACCCCGCGGGGAGGCGCTGAAGCTTTCTTT CASTPRGGAEAFF NA NA TRBJ1-1 TRBV27
TGTGCCAGCAGCCCGACTAGCGGGAGTTACTCCTACGAGCAGTACTTC CASSPTSGSYSYEQYF NA TRBD2 TRBJ2-7 TRBV7-2
TGTGCCAGTAACAAGGCCGGGGGAAATGAGCAGTTCTTC CASNKAGGNEQFF NA NA TRBJ2-1 TRBV25-1
TGTGCCAGCAGCCAAGGAAGGCAGGCAAACACCGGGGAGCTGTTTTTT CASSQGRQANTGELFF NA NA TRBJ2-2 TRBV4-2
TGTGCCACCAGTCCCTGGGGGGGATCCACAGATACGCAGTATTTT CATSPWGGSTDTQYF NA TRBD2 TRBJ2-3 TRBV24-1